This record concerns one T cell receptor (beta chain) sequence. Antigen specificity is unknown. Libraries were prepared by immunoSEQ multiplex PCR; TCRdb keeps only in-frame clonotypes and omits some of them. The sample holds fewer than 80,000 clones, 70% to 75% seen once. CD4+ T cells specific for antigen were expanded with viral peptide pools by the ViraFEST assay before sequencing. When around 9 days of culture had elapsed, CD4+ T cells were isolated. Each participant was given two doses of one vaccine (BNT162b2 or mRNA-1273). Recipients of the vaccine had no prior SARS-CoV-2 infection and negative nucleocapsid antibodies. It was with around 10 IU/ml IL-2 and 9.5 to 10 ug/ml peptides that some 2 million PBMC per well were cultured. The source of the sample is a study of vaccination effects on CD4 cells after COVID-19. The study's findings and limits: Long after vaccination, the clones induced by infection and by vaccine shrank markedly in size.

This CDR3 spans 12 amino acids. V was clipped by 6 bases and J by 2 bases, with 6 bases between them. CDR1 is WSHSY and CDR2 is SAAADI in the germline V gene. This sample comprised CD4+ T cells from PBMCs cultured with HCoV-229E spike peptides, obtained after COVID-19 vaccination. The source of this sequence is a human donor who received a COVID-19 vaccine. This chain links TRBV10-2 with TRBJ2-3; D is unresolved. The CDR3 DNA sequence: TGCGCCAGCAGGACGGACACAGATACGCAGTATTTT. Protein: CASRTDTDTQYF.